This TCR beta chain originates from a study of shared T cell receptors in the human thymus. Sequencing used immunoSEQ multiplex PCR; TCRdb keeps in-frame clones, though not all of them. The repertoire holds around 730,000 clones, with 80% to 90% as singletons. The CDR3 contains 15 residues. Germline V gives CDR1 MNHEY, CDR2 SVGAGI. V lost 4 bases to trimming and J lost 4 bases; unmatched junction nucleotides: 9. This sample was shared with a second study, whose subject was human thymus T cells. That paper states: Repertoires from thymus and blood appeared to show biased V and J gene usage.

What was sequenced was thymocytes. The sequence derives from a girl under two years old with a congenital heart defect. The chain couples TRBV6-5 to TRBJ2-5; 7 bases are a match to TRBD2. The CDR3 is CASSSKIAGGETQYF. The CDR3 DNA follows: TGTGCCAGCAGTTCCAAGATAGCGGGTGGAGAGACCCAGTACTTC.